This TCR beta chain was obtained from a study of blood T cell repertoires in COVID-19. Clones were read by immunoSEQ multiplex PCR, and TCRdb kept only the in-frame ones, dropping some. Found here are 70,000 to 100,000 clones, about 90% of them singletons; the top ten hold 2.7%. Deletions cut 4 bases from V and 2 bases from J, with 5 bases between. The CDR3 sequence is 13 residues long. Sequencing was carried out using peripheral blood. The gene calls are TRBV12-3 or TRBV12-4 and TRBJ2-2; D perhaps matches TRBD2 (5 bases). The TCR sequence derives from a man aged 45 to 65 with COVID-19, enrolled during active disease. The CDR3 nucleotides read TGTGCCAGCAGTTGGACTAACACCGGGGAGCTGTTTTTT. Translation: CASSWTNTGELFF.